Included here is one T cell receptor (beta chain) sequence, with context. This sample is part of a study of T cell changes during pregnancy in multiple sclerosis. Produced via immunoSEQ multiplex PCR; TCRdb's table is partial and in-frame only. The table has 60,000 to 85,000 clones, about 90% seen once. Per the germline V gene, CDR1 is LNHDA and CDR2 is SQIVND (reference sequence). This CDR3 is built from 13 residues. Germline trimming cut 6 bases from V and 3 bases from J; bases unmatched to any gene: 3. This receptor was obtained from a female donor in good health, enrolled as a control in a pregnancy study. The sequencing used peripheral blood, collected in the second trimester of pregnancy. This chain connects TRBV19 to TRBJ1-2; the match to TRBD1 covers 8 bases. The CDR3: CASSVQGDYGYTF. In DNA form, the CDR3 reads TGTGCCAGTAGCGTACAGGGGGACTATGGCTACACCTTC.